This is a list of T cell receptor beta chains from one sample in a study of early T cells in non-severe SARS-CoV-2 infection. MiXCR, applied by TCRdb to the 5' RACE reads, yields one record per CDR3 protein. The sample lists 66,000 or so distinct CDR3 sequences; roughly 13% were seen once. The specimen was whole blood. All receptors derive from an adult who was a healthcare worker with PCR-confirmed SARS-CoV-2 infection or an uninfected control (not recorded which). CDR3s include the opening cysteine and the closing phenylalanine or tryptophan. A D gene is named only where the DNA matches it firmly. A row's size may be missing; if present it is once, few, many or a size class.

V	size	J	D	length	CDR3	DNA
TRBV27	NA	TRBJ1-5	TRBD1	17	CASSLAGAQGANQPQHF	TGTGCCAGCAGTTTAGCGGGAGCACAGGGGGCCAATCAGCCCCAGCATTTT
TRBV28	few	TRBJ2-1	TRBD1	13	CASSSGTGRRKFF	TGTGCCAGCAGTTCCGGGACAGGCCGTCGAAAGTTCTTC
TRBV7-9	many	TRBJ1-4	NA	12	CASTQGGEKLFF	TGTGCCAGCACTCAAGGGGGTGAAAAACTGTTTTTT
TRBV29-1	NA	TRBJ2-1	NA	13	CSVGQQGYNEQFF	TGCAGCGTTGGTCAACAGGGTTACAATGAGCAGTTCTTC
TRBV7-6	few	TRBJ2-2	NA	15	CASSLGGGSTGELFF	TGTGCCAGCAGCTTAGGAGGGGGGAGCACCGGGGAGCTGTTTTTT
TRBV28	few	TRBJ2-1	NA	14	CASSLVTSYNEQFF	TGTGCCAGCAGTTTGGTCACCTCCTACAATGAGCAGTTCTTC
TRBV29-1	many	TRBJ2-3	NA	12	CSVDEGTDTQYF	TGCAGCGTTGATGAGGGGACAGATACGCAGTATTTT
TRBV18	many	TRBJ2-1	NA	16	CASSPPMVRVRNEQFF	TGTGCCAGCTCACCACCGATGGTCAGGGTCCGCAATGAGCAGTTCTTC
TRBV29-1	NA	TRBJ2-7	NA	11	CSVDAGYEQYF	TGCAGCGTTGATGCGGGATACGAGCAGTACTTC
TRBV7-6	few	TRBJ2-1	TRBD2	18	CASSSGAAAGGFYNEQFF	TGTGCCAGCAGCTCGGGGGCTGCTGCGGGAGGGTTTTACAATGAGCAGTTCTTC
TRBV7-2	many	TRBJ1-4	TRBD1	15	CASSRDRGRDEKLFF	TGTGCCAGCAGCCGCGACAGGGGGCGCGATGAAAAACTGTTTTTT
TRBV4-1	many	TRBJ1-2	NA	16	CASSQDLRGGFYGYTF	TGCGCCAGCAGCCAAGATCTTAGGGGCGGATTCTATGGCTACACCTTC
TRBV29-1	NA	TRBJ1-1	NA	13	CSVVKGMNTEAFF	TGCAGCGTTGTGAAGGGGATGAACACTGAAGCTTTCTTT
TRBV10-3	NA	TRBJ1-5	NA	16	CAIRDPDKGNNQPQHF	TGTGCCATCAGGGACCCGGATAAGGGTAACAATCAGCCCCAGCATTTT
TRBV20-1	NA	TRBJ2-1	NA	12	CSARSGDVSPFF	TGCAGTGCTAGATCAGGAGATGTGAGTCCGTTCTTC
TRBV5-4	many	TRBJ1-4	NA	14	CASSSGLTNEKLFF	TGTGCCAGCAGCTCCGGACTGACTAATGAAAAACTGTTTTTT
TRBV27	NA	TRBJ2-1	TRBD2	16	CASSLLTSGRANEQFF	TGTGCCAGCAGTTTACTTACTAGCGGGAGGGCGAATGAGCAGTTCTTC
TRBV5-8	NA	TRBJ2-2	TRBD2	16	CASSLSSGRPYGELFF	TGTGCCAGCAGCTTGTCTAGCGGGAGGCCCTACGGGGAGCTGTTTTTT
TRBV28	NA	TRBJ1-5	NA	14	CASSFEQVAQPQHF	TGTGCCAGCAGTTTTGAGCAGGTGGCGCAGCCCCAGCATTTT
TRBV29-1	many	TRBJ2-1	NA	11	CSANFHNEQFF	TGCAGCGCCAATTTCCACAATGAGCAGTTCTTC
TRBV3-1	few	TRBJ2-3	TRBD2	19	CASSRLVPTSGRATDTQYF	TGTGCCAGCAGCCGATTAGTGCCGACTAGCGGGAGGGCTACAGATACGCAGTATTTT
TRBV6-2/TRBV6-3	few	TRBJ2-1	TRBD2	15	CASTDASGRFNEQFF	TGTGCCAGCACTGACGCTAGCGGGAGATTCAATGAGCAGTTCTTC
TRBV7-2	many	TRBJ1-2	NA	16	CASSFRAGRLGYGYTF	TGTGCCAGCAGCTTCAGGGCAGGGCGATTGGGCTATGGCTACACCTTC
TRBV6-2/TRBV6-3	few	TRBJ2-5	NA	12	CASIGPQETQYF	TGTGCCAGCATCGGCCCCCAAGAGACCCAGTACTTC
TRBV7-6	many	TRBJ2-7	NA	16	CASSLAGGTATYEQYF	TGTGCCAGCAGCTTAGCTGGGGGGACAGCGACCTACGAGCAGTACTTC
TRBV6-6	NA	TRBJ2-7	TRBD2	13	CASRGAGSSEQYF	TGTGCCAGTCGCGGAGCGGGGTCCTCCGAGCAGTACTTC
TRBV5-5	few	TRBJ1-3	NA	17	CASSAYPGIQAGNTIYF	TGTGCCAGCAGCGCTTACCCGGGGATCCAGGCTGGAAACACCATATATTTT
TRBV5-1	NA	TRBJ1-1	NA	13	CASSFRWDTEAFF	TGCGCCAGCAGCTTCCGGTGGGATACTGAAGCTTTCTTT
TRBV7-6	NA	TRBJ2-1	NA	16	CASSLVMLPAYNEQFF	TGTGCCAGCAGCTTAGTTATGCTACCCGCCTACAATGAGCAGTTCTTC
TRBV7-8	NA	TRBJ2-2	NA	14	CASSYRANTGELFF	TGTGCCAGCAGCTACCGGGCCAACACCGGGGAGCTGTTTTTT
TRBV7-3	many	TRBJ2-2	TRBD2	17	CASRPGLAGAGTGELFF	TGTGCCAGCAGACCTGGACTAGCGGGAGCAGGCACCGGGGAGCTGTTTTTT
TRBV27	few	TRBJ2-5	NA	14	CASSLLGHQETQYF	TGTGCCAGCAGTTTATTGGGGCACCAAGAGACCCAGTACTTC
TRBV13	many	TRBJ2-1	NA	14	CASSSLRGGNEQFF	TGTGCCAGCAGCAGCCTTCGAGGAGGGAATGAGCAGTTCTTC
TRBV7-2	NA	TRBJ2-7	TRBD2	17	CASSLGSSGSFSYEQYF	TGTGCCAGCAGCTTAGGCTCCAGCGGGAGTTTCTCCTACGAGCAGTACTTC
TRBV6-1	NA	TRBJ2-1	NA	16	CASSEATAGWYNEQFF	TGTGCCAGCAGTGAAGCCACCGCGGGATGGTACAATGAGCAGTTCTTC
TRBV10-3	many	TRBJ2-3	TRBD2	14	CAIKTSGSWDTQYF	TGTGCCATCAAAACTAGCGGGAGTTGGGATACGCAGTATTTT
TRBV7-3	NA	TRBJ2-1	NA	20	CASSRPHRNRRGDPYNEQFF	TGTGCCAGCAGCCGCCCCCACCGGAACCGCAGGGGCGACCCTTACAATGAGCAGTTCTTC
TRBV27	many	TRBJ2-3	NA	13	CASSLAIRDTQYF	TGTGCCAGCAGTTTAGCTATTAGGGATACGCAGTATTTT
TRBV19	NA	TRBJ2-5	TRBD1	15	CASSTGTGQKETQYF	TGTGCCAGTAGTACGGGGACAGGTCAAAAAGAGACCCAGTACTTC
TRBV14	few	TRBJ2-1	NA	16	CASSQLILSSYNEQFF	TGTGCCAGCAGCCAACTGATTTTGAGCTCCTACAATGAGCAGTTCTTC
TRBV29-1	NA	TRBJ2-5	NA	13	CSVGLTGRETQYF	TGCAGCGTTGGCTTGACAGGCCGAGAGACCCAGTACTTC
TRBV20-1	NA	TRBJ2-1	TRBD1	14	CSALPGQGARVQFF	TGCAGTGCCCTCCCGGGACAGGGGGCGCGAGTGCAGTTCTTC
TRBV28	few	TRBJ1-1	NA	12	CASSGGWTEAFF	TGTGCCAGCAGCGGGGGTTGGACTGAAGCTTTCTTT
TRBV29-1	medium-sized	TRBJ2-7	NA	12	CSVSDGTYEQYF	TGCAGCGTGTCTGACGGGACCTACGAGCAGTACTTC
TRBV19	NA	TRBJ2-3	NA	13	CASSIGSTDTQYF	TGTGCCAGTAGTATCGGTAGCACAGATACGCAGTATTTT
TRBV5-1	many	TRBJ2-6	NA	15	CASSLAGTGANVLTF	TGCGCCAGCAGCTTGGCGGGGACCGGGGCCAACGTCCTGACTTTC
TRBV24-1	many	TRBJ1-2	NA	13	CATSDVEQVAYTF	TGTGCCACCAGTGACGTTGAACAGGTGGCCTATACCTTC
TRBV14	many	TRBJ2-1	TRBD2	15	CASSLAGGTIHEQFF	TGTGCCAGCAGCCTAGCGGGAGGGACAATTCATGAGCAGTTCTTC
TRBV5-6	many	TRBJ2-7	TRBD1	14	CASSSPGTGIEQYF	TGTGCCAGCAGCTCACCCGGGACAGGGATCGAGCAGTACTTC
TRBV2	many	TRBJ2-4	TRBD1	16	CASSERGTGDENIQYF	TGTGCCAGCAGTGAAAGGGGGACAGGCGATGAAAACATTCAGTACTTC
TRBV20-1	few	TRBJ2-2	TRBD2	16	CSARGLAGGLTGELFF	TGCAGTGCTAGAGGGCTAGCGGGAGGACTAACCGGGGAGCTGTTTTTT
TRBV7-8	few	TRBJ2-2	TRBD1	15	CASSLLQGDTGELFF	TGTGCCAGCAGCTTATTACAGGGGGACACCGGGGAGCTGTTTTTT
TRBV7-8	many	TRBJ1-4	NA	16	CASSLAGRTTNEKLFF	TGTGCCAGCAGCTTAGCGGGCCGGACAACTAATGAAAAACTGTTTTTT
TRBV7-2	NA	TRBJ2-7	NA	12	CASSQPLSEQYF	TGTGCCAGCAGCCAGCCCCTTAGCGAGCAGTACTTC